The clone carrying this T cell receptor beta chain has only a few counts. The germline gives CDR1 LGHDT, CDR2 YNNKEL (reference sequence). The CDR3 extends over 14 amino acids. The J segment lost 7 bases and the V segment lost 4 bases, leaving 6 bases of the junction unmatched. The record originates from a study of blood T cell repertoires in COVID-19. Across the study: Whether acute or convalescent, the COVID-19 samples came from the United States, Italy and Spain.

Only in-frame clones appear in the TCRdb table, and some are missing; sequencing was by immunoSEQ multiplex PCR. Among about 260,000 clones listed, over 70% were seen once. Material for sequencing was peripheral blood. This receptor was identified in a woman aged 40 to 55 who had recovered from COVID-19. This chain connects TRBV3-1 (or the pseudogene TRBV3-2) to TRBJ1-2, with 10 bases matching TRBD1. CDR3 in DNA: TGTGCCAGCAGCCCCGACAGGGGGCTGGGTGGCTACACCTTC. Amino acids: CASSPDRGLGGYTF.